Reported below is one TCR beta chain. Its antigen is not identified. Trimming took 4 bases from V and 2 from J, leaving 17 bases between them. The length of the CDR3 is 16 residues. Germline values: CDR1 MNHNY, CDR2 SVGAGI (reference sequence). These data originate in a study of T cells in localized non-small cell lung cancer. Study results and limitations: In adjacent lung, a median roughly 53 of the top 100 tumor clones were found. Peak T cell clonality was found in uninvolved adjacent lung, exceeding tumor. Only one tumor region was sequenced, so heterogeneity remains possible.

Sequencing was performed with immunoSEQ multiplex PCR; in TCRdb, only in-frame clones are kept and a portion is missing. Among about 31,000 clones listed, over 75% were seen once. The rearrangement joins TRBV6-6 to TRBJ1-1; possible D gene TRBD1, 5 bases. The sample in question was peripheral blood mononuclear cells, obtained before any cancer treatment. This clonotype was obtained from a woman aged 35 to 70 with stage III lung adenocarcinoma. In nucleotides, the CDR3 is TGTGCCAGCAGTTCTGACAGCTCCGGGGCCAACACTGAAGCTTTCTTT. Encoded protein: CASSSDSSGANTEAFF.